The 11 T cell receptor beta chains below were found in one sample sequenced in a study of T cell changes during pregnancy in multiple sclerosis (dated by TCRdb to the late 2010s). Libraries were built with the immunoSEQ multiplex PCR assay. Not all clones reach the TCRdb copy of this immuneACCESS table, which keeps in-frame sequences only. Checked studies attribute under half of the gap to unresolved V genes and leave the rest unexplained. Across this sample there are roughly 83,000 clones, with 90% to 95% seen only once. Around 3.4% of the sample belongs to the ten largest clones. The sequencing here drew on PBMCs, taken in the first trimester of pregnancy. The receptors come from a female donor in good health, serving as a control in a pregnancy study. Some clones in this sample may be carry-over from other donors' samples.

The chain links TRBV5-4 to TRBJ1-2; TRBD1 matches at 9 bases. The CDR3 contains 15 residues. The junction had 5 bases not matched to a gene; V was cut back by 3 bases and J by 2 bases. Germline values: CDR1 SGHNT, CDR2 YYREEE (reference sequence). The CDR3 DNA follows: TGTGCCAGCAGCTCGGGACAGGGAATCAACTATGGCTACACCTTC. Protein product: CASSSGQGINYGYTF.

The chain links TRBV2 to TRBJ2-1; weak D call: TRBD1 (5 bases). The ends were cut back, 3 bases at V and 10 bases at J, with 16 bases in the middle. The CDR3 is made up of 14 amino acids. Germline V gene lookup returns CDR1 SNHLY and CDR2 FYNNEI. The CDR3: CASSDLDTDLEQFF. The CDR3 nucleotides read TGTGCCAGCAGTGATCTGGACACGGATCTAGAGCAGTTCTTC.

The CDR3, as DNA: TGTGCCAGCAGTTCCTCGAGCCAGGGGGGTGCAGATACGCAGTATTTT. Protein product: CASSSSSQGGADTQYF. V usage is TRBV28 and J usage is TRBJ2-3, with D possibly TRBD1 on 7 matching bases. The germline CDR1 and CDR2 sequences are MDHEN and SYDVKM. The CDR3 loop spans 16 amino acids. V lost 4 bases, J lost 4 bases, and 18 bases lay in between.

V usage is TRBV6-4 and J usage is TRBJ2-3, with 11 bases that match TRBD2. In germline, CDR1 is MRHNA, CDR2 SNTAGT. The CDR3 is made up of 15 amino acids. V was pared by 5 bases and J by 3 bases, with 4 bases of the junction left unmatched. The DNA of the CDR3 is TGTGCCAGCAGTAAACTAGCGGGAGCAACAGATACGCAGTATTTT. The encoded protein is CASSKLAGATDTQYF.

The J gene is TRBJ2-3, the V gene TRBV6-6; D may be TRBD1 (6 bases). The CDR3 totals 15 residues. The germline CDR1 and CDR2 sequences are MNHNY and SVGAGI (reference sequence). Between the trimmed V and J ends, which lost 3 bases and 3 bases, there was a span of 13 bases. CDR3 sequence: CASSYSGENTDTQYF. The CDR3 DNA reads TGTGCCAGCAGTTATTCAGGGGAAAATACAGATACGCAGTATTTT.

This chain links TRBV6-5 with TRBJ2-1; 12 bases align to TRBD2. The germline V gene encodes CDR1 MNHEY and CDR2 SVGAGI. The CDR3 is 15 amino acids. V was clipped by 5 bases and J by 8 bases; unmatched bases: 7. DNA for the CDR3: TGTGCCAGCAGTAGACCTAGCGGGAGGGGAGATGAGCAGTTCTTC. It specifies CASSRPSGRGDEQFF.

J is TRBJ1-2 and V is TRBV5-1; D is unresolved. The CDR3 is made up of 14 amino acids. Germline assignment: CDR1 SGHRS and CDR2 YFSETQ. The V gene lost 4 bases and the J gene lost 1 base, with 11 bases spanning the gap. The CDR3 nucleotides read TGCGCCAGCAGCCCTACCCCAATTAACTATGGCTACACCTTC. Residues: CASSPTPINYGYTF.

The V call is TRBV28, the J call TRBJ2-1; TRBD2 aligns across 15 bases. Germline assignment: CDR1 MDHEN and CDR2 SYDVKM. Losses at the gene ends were 10 bases for V and 0 bases for J; bases not matched to a gene: 10. This CDR3 has 18 residues. The CDR3 bases are TGTGCCACCAAGGGGGGGACTAGCGGGAGGAGCTCCTACAATGAGCAGTTCTTC. Protein: CATKGGTSGRSSYNEQFF.

The chain couples TRBV19 to TRBJ1-5; perhaps TRBD1 as D (5 bases). Germline lookup yields CDR1 LNHDA and CDR2 SQIVND (reference sequence). V was shortened by 4 bases and J by 5 bases, with 15 bases between the two germline ends. The CDR3 is 15 residues long. The CDR3 region has the DNA TGTGCCAGTAGTAACCCCCGCGGGGGGTATCAGCCCCAGCATTTT. It specifies CASSNPRGGYQPQHF.

The rearrangement uses TRBV7-2 and TRBJ2-3; maybe TRBD1 (5 bases). The length of the CDR3 is 15 residues. Germline V CDR1 and CDR2: SGHTA, FQGNSA. V was cut by 1 base and J by 4 bases, with 12 bases left in between. Here the CDR3 DNA reads TGTGCCAGCAGCTTAGGGGTGGACAATTCAGATACGCAGTATTTT. It specifies CASSLGVDNSDTQYF.

The chain is built from TRBV7-9 and TRBJ2-1; 9 positions agree with TRBD2. With 2 bases clipped from V and 9 bases from J, the junction kept 8 bases outside the gene matches. CDR1 and CDR2 (germline): SEHNR, FQNEAQ (reference sequence). The CDR3 is 15 residues long. CDR3 bases: TGTGCCAGCAGCTTAATGGCGGGAGGGCATGGTGAGCAGTTCTTC. As protein: CASSLMAGGHGEQFF.